The source of this T cell receptor beta chain is a study of CD8 T cells in Susac syndrome. High-throughput TCR beta sequencing covered peripheral CD8+ and CD4+ T cells. Both CD4+ and CD8+ T cells were negatively isolated, and TEMRA cells underwent FACS enrichment. This CDR3 contains 13 residues. Germline loops: CDR1 SGHDN, CDR2 FVKESK. The V and J ends lost 1 base and 6 bases respectively, with 10 bases between them. With random hexamers, roughly 0.5 to 1 ug RNA was reverse transcribed. Amplification of TCR beta CDR3 spanned 54 Vbeta and 13 Jbeta via immunoSEQ multiplex PCR. TCRdb called the immunoSEQ multiplex PCR reads again in MiXCR, with one record for every CDR3 protein. This sample has some 100,000 distinct CDR3 sequences, with around nine tenths found just once.

Sequencing input: CD4+ T cells from PBMCs. The receptor was isolated from a human donor in good health. This chain connects TRBV14 to TRBJ2-7; tentative D call: TRBD2 (6 bases). In nucleotides, the CDR3 is TGTGCCAGCAGCCAAGCGAGGGGAGGCGAGCAGTACTTC. It codes for CASSQARGGEQYF.